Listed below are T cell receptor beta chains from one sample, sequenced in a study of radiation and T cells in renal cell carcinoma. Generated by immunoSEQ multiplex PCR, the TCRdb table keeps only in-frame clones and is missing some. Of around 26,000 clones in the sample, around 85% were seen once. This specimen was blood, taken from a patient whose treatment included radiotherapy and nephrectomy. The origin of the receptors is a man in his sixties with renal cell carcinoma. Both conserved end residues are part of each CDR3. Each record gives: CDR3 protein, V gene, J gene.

CDR3aa: CASSRGLLETQYF
v_gene: TRBV7-2
j_gene: TRBJ2-5

CDR3aa: CASSPVVGNTDTQYF
v_gene: TRBV25-1
j_gene: TRBJ2-3

CDR3aa: CASSLAGGATGELFF
v_gene: TRBV7-3
j_gene: TRBJ2-2

CDR3aa: CASSLLVQGMNTEAFF
v_gene: TRBV5-1
j_gene: TRBJ1-1

CDR3aa: CASSQQRGETQYF
v_gene: TRBV18
j_gene: TRBJ2-5

CDR3aa: CAWILKGYNSPLHF
v_gene: TRBV30
j_gene: TRBJ1-6

CDR3aa: CASSSWTRSYEQYF
v_gene: TRBV2
j_gene: TRBJ2-7

CDR3aa: CASSSVRTQPQHF
v_gene: TRBV6-5
j_gene: TRBJ1-5

CDR3aa: CASSRGQRNSPLHF
v_gene: TRBV7-2
j_gene: TRBJ1-6

CDR3aa: CASMTSGSTDTQYF
v_gene: TRBV12-5
j_gene: TRBJ2-3

CDR3aa: CASTSPGGELFF
v_gene: TRBV28
j_gene: TRBJ2-2

CDR3aa: CASSFREFYNEQFF
v_gene: TRBV5-6
j_gene: TRBJ2-1

CDR3aa: CASSLIVSGGYQETQYF
v_gene: TRBV28
j_gene: TRBJ2-5

CDR3aa: CASSLAGSGVNEQFF
v_gene: TRBV7-2
j_gene: TRBJ2-1

CDR3aa: CASSLKWGSGELFF
v_gene: TRBV5-8
j_gene: TRBJ2-2

CDR3aa: CASSFWGNTEAFF
v_gene: TRBV28
j_gene: TRBJ1-1

CDR3aa: CASSLGDRGRFF
v_gene: TRBV5-1
j_gene: TRBJ2-1

CDR3aa: CASSDQGNTEAFF
v_gene: TRBV6-1
j_gene: TRBJ1-1

CDR3aa: CASSTRDRGRTDTQYF
v_gene: TRBV27
j_gene: TRBJ2-3

CDR3aa: CASSRTETTNEKLFF
v_gene: TRBV7-8
j_gene: TRBJ1-4

CDR3aa: CASSYLGYYGYTF
v_gene: TRBV6-5
j_gene: TRBJ1-2

CDR3aa: CASSRPGTDTQYF
v_gene: TRBV19
j_gene: TRBJ2-3

CDR3aa: CASGLSYSNQPQHF
v_gene: TRBV12-5
j_gene: TRBJ1-5

CDR3aa: CASSQVTGGGSAFF
v_gene: TRBV4-1
j_gene: TRBJ1-1

CDR3aa: CASSVDHNPLPLTEAFF
v_gene: TRBV9
j_gene: TRBJ1-1

CDR3aa: CASSPAQGSETQYF
v_gene: TRBV18
j_gene: TRBJ2-5

CDR3aa: CASSVGGPSGGGFYNEQFF
v_gene: TRBV9
j_gene: TRBJ2-1

CDR3aa: CARSRKGLAVYNEQFF
v_gene: TRBV5-3
j_gene: TRBJ2-1

CDR3aa: CASSYRDNSGNTIYF
v_gene: TRBV2
j_gene: TRBJ1-3

CDR3aa: CATSREDGPGETQYF
v_gene: TRBV15
j_gene: TRBJ2-5

CDR3aa: CATSREGTGLSNYGYTF
v_gene: TRBV15
j_gene: TRBJ1-2

CDR3aa: CASSLAGQGYGYTF
v_gene: TRBV7-2
j_gene: TRBJ1-2

CDR3aa: CASSRGLAGDQGTQYF
v_gene: TRBV9
j_gene: TRBJ2-5

CDR3aa: CASSRTGMNTEAFF
v_gene: TRBV2
j_gene: TRBJ1-1

CDR3aa: CASTTTSTDTQYF
v_gene: TRBV6-5
j_gene: TRBJ2-3

CDR3aa: CASSRYSGNSYEQYF
v_gene: TRBV6-5
j_gene: TRBJ2-7

CDR3aa: CASSLGLAGARQFF
v_gene: TRBV11-3
j_gene: TRBJ2-1

CDR3aa: CASSLGPPIQGYNEQFF
v_gene: TRBV5-1
j_gene: TRBJ2-1

CDR3aa: CASQSVFSTDTQYF
v_gene: TRBV19
j_gene: TRBJ2-3

CDR3aa: CASEGQHYYEQYF
v_gene: TRBV7-9
j_gene: TRBJ2-7

CDR3aa: CASSQVSREGHEQYF
v_gene: TRBV4-1
j_gene: TRBJ2-7